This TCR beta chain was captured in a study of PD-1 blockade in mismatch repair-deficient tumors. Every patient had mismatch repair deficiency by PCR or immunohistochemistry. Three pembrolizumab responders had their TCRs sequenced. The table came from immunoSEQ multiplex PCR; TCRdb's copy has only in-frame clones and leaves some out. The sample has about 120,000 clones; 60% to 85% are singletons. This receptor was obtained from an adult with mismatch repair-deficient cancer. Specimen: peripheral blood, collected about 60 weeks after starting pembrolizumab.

CDR3: CASSLRDGAYEQYF. In nucleotides, the CDR3 is TGTGCCAGCAGTTTAAGGGACGGAGCCTACGAGCAGTACTTC. The J gene is TRBJ2-7, the V gene TRBV28, with D possibly being TRBD1 or TRBD2 (5 bases each). Per the germline V gene, CDR1 is MDHEN and CDR2 is SYDVKM. V was shortened by 2 bases and J by 2 bases, with 10 bases between the two germline ends. CDR3 length equals 14 residues.